The present TCR beta chain was sequenced within a study of monozygotic twins with inflammatory bowel disease. Findings and limits, study-wide: Concordance status among twins (concordant versus discordant) showed no link to repertoire similarity, possibly from limited power. Against healthy co-twins, IBD patients had lower TCRbeta diversity (measured by inverse Simpson).

Per TCR library, approximately 3,800 ng of total RNA was used. Following a re-call of the 5' RACE reads, TCRdb has one entry per CDR3 protein and lacks DNA. With some 440,000 distinct CDR3 sequences in the sample, the ten largest clones hold about 2.6%. As concerns this clonotype: The antigen remains undetermined.

What was sequenced was blood. This clonotype was sampled from a human donor with ulcerative colitis or Crohn's disease, or a healthy co-twin of an affected twin (not recorded which).

The CDR3 here is CASSSTDGRAFF. The rearrangement links TRBV6-5 to TRBJ1-1. Germline CDR1 and CDR2: MNHEY and SVGAGI. The CDR3 is 12 residues long.